This T cell receptor beta chain is from a study of beta chain features in type 1 diabetes. This clone was picked up a small number of times. Its target is unknown. Findings and limits, study-wide: In patients and controls equally, PCR might favor templates that are shorter. All four CD4+ subsets from Type 1 diabetes patients carried moderately but significantly shorter TCRB CDR3s. Patients showed naive, central memory and Treg TCRB repertoires that appeared more similar than those of healthy donors.

Expressed TCRB transcripts were sequenced because the entire RNA isolate underwent reverse transcription. Data came from immunoSEQ multiplex PCR; TCRdb stores just in-frame clones and leaves some out. The sample carries roughly 450,000 clones, over 10% recorded once. V was clipped by 0 bases and J by 3 bases, with 8 bases between them. The CDR3 sequence is 14 residues long. The germline CDR1 and CDR2 sequences are ENHRY and SYGVKD. The chain employs TRBV10-3 and TRBJ1-2; tentatively, D is TRBD1 (5 bases). Sequencing was performed on naive CD4+ T cells from blood. This sequence was found in a woman between 18 and 30 years old in good health. The CDR3 sequence: CAISESQGDYGYTF. The CDR3 nucleotides are TGTGCCATCAGTGAGTCCCAGGGCGACTATGGCTACACCTTC.